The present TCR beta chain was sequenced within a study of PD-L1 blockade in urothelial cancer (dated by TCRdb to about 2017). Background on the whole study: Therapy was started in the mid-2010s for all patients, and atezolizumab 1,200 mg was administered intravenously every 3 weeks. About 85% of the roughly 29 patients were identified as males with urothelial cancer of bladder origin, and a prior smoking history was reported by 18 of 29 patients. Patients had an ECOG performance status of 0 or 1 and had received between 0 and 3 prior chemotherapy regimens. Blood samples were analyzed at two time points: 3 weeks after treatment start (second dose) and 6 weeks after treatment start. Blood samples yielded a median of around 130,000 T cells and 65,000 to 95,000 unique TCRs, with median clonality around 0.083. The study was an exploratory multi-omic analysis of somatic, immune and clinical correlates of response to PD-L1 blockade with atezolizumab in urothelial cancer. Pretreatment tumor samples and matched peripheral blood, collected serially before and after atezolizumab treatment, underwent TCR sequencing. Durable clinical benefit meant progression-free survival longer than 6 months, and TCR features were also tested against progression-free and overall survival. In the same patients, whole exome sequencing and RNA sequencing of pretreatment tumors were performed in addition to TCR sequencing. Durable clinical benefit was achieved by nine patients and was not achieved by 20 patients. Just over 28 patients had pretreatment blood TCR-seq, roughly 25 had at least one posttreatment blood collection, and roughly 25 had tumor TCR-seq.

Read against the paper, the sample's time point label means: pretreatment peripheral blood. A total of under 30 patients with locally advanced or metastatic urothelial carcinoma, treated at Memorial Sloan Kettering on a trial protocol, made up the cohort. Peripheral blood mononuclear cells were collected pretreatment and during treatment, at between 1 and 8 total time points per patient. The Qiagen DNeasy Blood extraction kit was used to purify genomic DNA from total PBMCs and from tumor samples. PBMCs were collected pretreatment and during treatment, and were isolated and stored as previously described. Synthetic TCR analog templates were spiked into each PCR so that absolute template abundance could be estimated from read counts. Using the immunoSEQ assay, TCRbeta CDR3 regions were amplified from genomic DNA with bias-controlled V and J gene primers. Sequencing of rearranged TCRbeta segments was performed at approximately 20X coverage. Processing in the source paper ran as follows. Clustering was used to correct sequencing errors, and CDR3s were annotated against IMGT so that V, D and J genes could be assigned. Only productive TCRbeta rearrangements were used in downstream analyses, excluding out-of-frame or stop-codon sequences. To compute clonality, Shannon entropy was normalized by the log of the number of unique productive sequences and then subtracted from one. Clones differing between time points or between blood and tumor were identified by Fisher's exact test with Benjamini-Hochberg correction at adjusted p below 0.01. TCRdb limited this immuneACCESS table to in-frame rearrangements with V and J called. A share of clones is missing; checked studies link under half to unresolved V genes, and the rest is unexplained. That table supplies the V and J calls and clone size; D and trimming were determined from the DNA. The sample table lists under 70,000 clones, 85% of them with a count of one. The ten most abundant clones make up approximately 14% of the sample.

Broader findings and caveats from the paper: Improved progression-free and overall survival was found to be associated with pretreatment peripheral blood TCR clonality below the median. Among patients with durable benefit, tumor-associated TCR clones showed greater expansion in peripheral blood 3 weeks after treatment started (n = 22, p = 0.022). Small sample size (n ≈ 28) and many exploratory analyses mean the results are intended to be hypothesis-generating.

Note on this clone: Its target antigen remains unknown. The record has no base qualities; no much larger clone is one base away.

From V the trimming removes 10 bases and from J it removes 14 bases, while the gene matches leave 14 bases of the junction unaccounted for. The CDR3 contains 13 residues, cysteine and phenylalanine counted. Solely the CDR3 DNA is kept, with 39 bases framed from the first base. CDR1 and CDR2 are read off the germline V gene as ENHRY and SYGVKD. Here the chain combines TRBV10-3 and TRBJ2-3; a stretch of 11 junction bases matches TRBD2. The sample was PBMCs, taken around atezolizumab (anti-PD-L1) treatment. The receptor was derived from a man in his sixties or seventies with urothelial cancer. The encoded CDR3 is CATGLADHRYAYF. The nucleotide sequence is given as TGTGCCACGGGACTAGCGGATCACAGATACGCGTATTTT.